The following is a T cell receptor beta chain sequence with its context. The sample originates from a study of cytotoxic CD8 clonotypes in ibrutinib-treated CLL. Overall study context: Partial responses totalled approximately 24 and complete responses 2; after median roughly 70 months, 14 remained remitted and approximately 12 progressed.

Only in-frame clones appear in the TCRdb table, and some are missing; sequencing was by immunoSEQ multiplex PCR. The table includes approximately 130,000 clones, around four fifths detected once. The CDR3 contains 16 residues. Sequences were derived from PBMCs, sampled after 24 months of ibrutinib treatment. This TCR was sampled from a human donor with chronic lymphocytic leukemia. The rearrangement uses TRBV12-2 and TRBJ2-7; the D call of TRBD1 is as the table states it, not checked on the DNA. TRBV12-2 is marked as a pseudogene. The DNA of the CDR3 is TGTGCAAGTCGCTTAGCGATTCGTTGGCCTTCTTACGAGCAGTACTTC. As protein: CASRLAIRWPSYEQYF.